This T cell receptor (beta chain) was retrieved from a study of blood T cell repertoires in COVID-19. Per the study methods: Estimation of nucleated cell counts was performed using reference gene primer amplification. Profiled with immunoSEQ multiplex PCR; TCRdb holds only in-frame clones, not every one. V, J and clone size reflect that table, while D and trimming were determined from the DNA. The sample yields around 450,000 clones, 80% to 95% seen once. V dropped 0 bases and J dropped 1; count of bases not matched to a gene: 3. Germline assignment: CDR1 SGHRS and CDR2 YFSETQ. CDR3 length: 16 residues.

Material for sequencing was PBMCs or T cells enriched from blood (not recorded which). The genes are TRBV5-1 and TRBJ2-1, with TRBD1 matching over 8 bases. The sequence was obtained from a man aged 18-30 years who had recovered from COVID-19. The CDR3 DNA reads as TGCGCCAGCAGCTTGGGGACAGGGTGGTCCTACAATGAGCAGTTCTTC. Its translation is CASSLGTGWSYNEQFF.